Below are 27 T cell receptor beta chains sequenced from a single sample in a study of graft-versus-host responses after intestinal transplantation. Generated by immunoSEQ multiplex PCR, the TCRdb table keeps only in-frame clones and is missing some. The data hold tens of thousands of clones, with about 90% observed a single time. Sequenced material: PBMCs, taken 300 to 320 days after intestinal transplant. Receptor source: a human patient who received an intestinal transplant, so some T cells may come from the graft donor.

The chain combines TRBV9 with TRBJ2-7; 9 nucleotides align to TRBD2. The V gene's germline CDR1 is SGDLS and CDR2 YYNGEE. Trimming at V came to 0 bases and at J to 2 bases, leaving 3 bases not matched to a gene. CDR3 length: 15 residues. The CDR3 is CASSVAGGGAYEQYF. The DNA for the CDR3 is TGTGCCAGCAGCGTAGCGGGCGGGGGGGCCTACGAGCAGTACTTC.

The chain has TRBV6-1 and TRBJ2-7, with TRBD2 matching over 11 bases. The CDR3 is made up of 14 amino acids. V lost 3 bases, J lost 5 bases, and 3 bases stayed unmatched. Per germline, CDR1 MNHNS and CDR2 SASEGT. Here the CDR3 DNA reads TGTGCCAGCAGTGATAGCGGGAGGGCAAACGAGCAGTACTTC. Amino acids: CASSDSGRANEQYF.

This chain links TRBV11-2 with TRBJ2-7; D gene ambiguous. The V and J ends lost 0 bases and 2 bases respectively, with 5 bases between them. Germline lookup yields CDR1 SGHAT and CDR2 FQNNGV. The CDR3 totals 13 residues. The CDR3 nucleotides read TGTGCCAGCAGCTTAGAAACTCCCTACGAGCAGTACTTC. Its protein product is CASSLETPYEQYF.

V usage is TRBV28 and J usage is TRBJ2-7; TRBD2 matches 10 bases. The length of the CDR3 is 18 residues. From germline, CDR1 is MDHEN and CDR2 SYDVKM. V lost 1 base to trimming and J lost 2 bases; unmatched junction nucleotides: 11. For the CDR3, the DNA is TGTGCCAGCAGTTTATCTGGCCGAGTAGCGGGAGGACCCTACGAGCAGTACTTC. As protein: CASSLSGRVAGGPYEQYF.

The chain couples TRBV10-3 to TRBJ2-6; tentative D call: TRBD1 (5 bases). CDR3 length: 15 residues. In germline, CDR1 is ENHRY, CDR2 SYGVKD. V lost 6 bases to trimming and J lost 4 bases, with 13 bases between them. CDR3 in amino acids: CAISQGLGGANVLTF. The DNA of the CDR3 is TGTGCCATCAGCCAGGGTTTGGGAGGGGCCAACGTCCTGACTTTC.

This clone has only one observation. V and J are TRBV2 and TRBJ1-6; no clear D gene. CDR1 SNHLY and CDR2 FYNNEI come from the germline V gene. CDR3 length: 16 residues. V was trimmed by 7 bases and J by 3 bases, leaving 16 bases between them. DNA of the CDR3: TGTGCCAGCACGGAGGGTGAAGCGCGCTATAATTCACCCCTCCACTTT. Encoded protein: CASTEGEARYNSPLHF.

This sequence joins TRBV21-1 and TRBJ1-1; the table's D gene call, TRBD1, was not cross checked with the DNA. TRBV21-1 is a pseudogene locus. This CDR3 is 15 amino acids long. CDR3 nucleotides: TGTGCCAGCAGCAGAGGGGGCGCCCAGAACACTGAAGCTTTCTTT. Its protein is CASSRGGAQNTEAFF.

The chain employs TRBV6-5 and TRBJ2-2; D gene unclear. CDR1 is MNHEY, CDR2 SVGAGI, per germline. The CDR3 runs 13 residues. The ends were cut back, 0 bases at V and 6 bases at J, with 5 bases in the middle. CDR3 DNA: TGTGCCAGCAGTTACTCGGCAGCCGGGGAGCTGTTTTTT. Translation: CASSYSAAGELFF.

Judged by abundance, this clone is medium-sized. The rearrangement uses TRBV11-3 and TRBJ2-7, with D perhaps matching TRBD1 or TRBD2 (5 bases each). This CDR3 region has 18 residues. V was shortened by 2 bases and J by 0 bases, with 20 bases between the two germline ends. Germline V gene sequence: CDR1 SGHNT, CDR2 YENEEA. The CDR3 sequence: CASSLSPGQWGSSYEQYF. CDR3 nucleotide sequence: TGTGCCAGCAGCTTATCCCCCGGCCAGTGGGGGTCCTCCTACGAGCAGTACTTC.

The gene calls are TRBV18 and TRBJ1-1; D may be TRBD1 (5 bases). This CDR3 is 13 amino acids long. Per the germline V gene, CDR1 is KGHSH and CDR2 is LQKENI. Trimming took off 0 bases at V and 8 bases at J, with 10 bases between the two ends. Here the CDR3 DNA reads TGTGCCAGCTCACCACCAGGGGAGACGGAAGCTTTCTTT. Translated, it gives CASSPPGETEAFF.

The chain combines TRBV18 with TRBJ2-5, with TRBD1 matching over 12 bases. The CDR3 covers 20 residues. CDR1 and CDR2 from the germline V gene are KGHSH and LQKENI. The V segment lost 3 bases and the J segment 3 bases; nucleotides outside the gene matches: 17. The CDR3: CASSPPGQGANPSGKETQYF. In DNA, the CDR3 is TGTGCCAGCTCACCCCCGGGACAGGGGGCCAACCCTAGCGGGAAAGAGACCCAGTACTTC.

As for this clone: Distinct nucleotide sequences in the sample also encode this CDR3. The V and J genes are TRBV9 and TRBJ2-1; D is perhaps TRBD2 (5 bases). This CDR3 is 16 amino acids long. Trimming took 3 bases from V and 2 from J, leaving 15 bases between them. Germline CDR1 and CDR2: SGDLS and YYNGEE. CDR3 sequence (DNA): TGTGCCAGCAGCGCCGCGGGCCTCCAGCCCTACAATGAGCAGTTCTTC. Its translation is CASSAAGLQPYNEQFF.

This sequence joins TRBV10-3 and TRBJ2-7; TRBD2 might be the D (7 bases). The CDR3 has 14 amino acids. The germline V gene has CDR1 ENHRY and CDR2 SYGVKD. Trimming took off 8 bases at V and 3 bases at J, with 17 bases between the two ends. CDR3 sequence reads: CAIGKGGLFYEQYF. The DNA for the CDR3 is TGTGCCATCGGGAAGGGGGGGTTATTCTACGAGCAGTACTTC.

V gene TRBV2 combines with J gene TRBJ2-2, with 10 nucleotides matching TRBD2. Germline assignment: CDR1 SNHLY and CDR2 FYNNEI. This CDR3 contains 18 residues. V was pared by 2 bases and J by 1 base, with 7 bases of the junction left unmatched. CDR3 residues: CASSEYPSGGQNTGELFF. In DNA form, the CDR3 reads TGTGCCAGCAGTGAATACCCTAGCGGGGGTCAGAACACCGGGGAGCTGTTTTTT.

This clone was found once. The chain joins TRBV28 to TRBJ1-1, with no clear D. Germline CDR1 and CDR2: MDHEN and SYDVKM. This CDR3 is built from 14 residues. The V and J ends lost 7 bases and 0 bases respectively, with 12 bases between them. The CDR3 coding sequence is TGTGCCAGCAACCCACACGTCATGAACACTGAAGCTTTCTTT. It encodes CASNPHVMNTEAFF.

This clone showed up just once. The V gene is TRBV6-5, the J gene TRBJ1-2; 12 positions match TRBD1. With V trimmed by 6 bases and J by 5 bases, 7 bases remained unmatched. Germline CDR1 is MNHEY and CDR2 is SVGAGI. CDR3 length: 15 residues. As DNA, the CDR3 is TGTGCCAGCAGATTAGGGACAGGGGGCGTGTATGGCTACACCTTC. Residues: CASRLGTGGVYGYTF.

The chain's CDR3 is CATNLGLAGVRYEQYF. Written as DNA, the CDR3 is TGTGCCACAAACCTCGGACTAGCGGGAGTGAGATACGAGCAGTACTTC. The chain uses TRBV28 and TRBJ2-7; 13 bases fit TRBD2. Germline V gene lookup returns CDR1 MDHEN and CDR2 SYDVKM. The CDR3 covers 16 residues. Germline trimming cut 10 bases from V and 4 bases from J; bases unmatched to any gene: 13.

The J gene is TRBJ2-4, the V gene TRBV2; D unresolved. The CDR3 contains 17 residues. The germline V and J ends were trimmed by 7 bases and 0 bases, with 19 bases remaining between them. Germline assignment: CDR1 SNHLY and CDR2 FYNNEI. The CDR3 spells CASKLTWLTVAKNIQYF. The CDR3 region has the DNA TGTGCCAGCAAACTCACCTGGCTGACGGTAGCCAAAAACATTCAGTACTTC.

V is TRBV5-1 and J is TRBJ2-1; TRBD1 aligns across 9 bases. The CDR3 is 14 amino acids. The V segment lost 3 bases and the J segment 5 bases; nucleotides outside the gene matches: 3. The germline V gene has CDR1 SGHRS and CDR2 YFSETQ. In DNA, the CDR3 is TGCGCCAGCAGCTCCGGGACAGGGAACAATGAGCAGTTCTTC. Protein: CASSSGTGNNEQFF.

The chain has TRBV7-9 and TRBJ2-3; no clear D gene. Per germline, CDR1 SEHNR and CDR2 FQNEAQ (reference sequence). The V gene lost 5 bases and the J gene lost 6 bases, with 9 bases spanning the gap. The CDR3 has 12 amino acids. The CDR3 sequence: CASSPYQDTQYF. CDR3 in DNA: TGTGCCAGCAGCCCCTACCAGGATACGCAGTATTTT. The full variable domain, completed using reference TRBV7-9 and TRBJ2-3, is DTGVSQNPRHKITKRGQNVTFRCDPISEHNRLYWYRQTLGQGPEFLTYFQNEAQLEKSRLLSDRFSAERPKGSFSTLEIQRTEQGDSAMYLCASSPYQDTQYFGPGTRLTVL.

CDR3 sequence (DNA): TGCGCCAGCAGTGCATCCGGGGGGAACACTGAAGCTTTCTTT. It yields the protein CASSASGGNTEAFF. The chain joins TRBV5-1 to TRBJ1-1; possible D gene TRBD1, 5 bases. The CDR3 contains 14 residues. V gave up 5 bases and J gave up 1 base, with 12 bases separating them. Germline-derived CDR1 and CDR2 are SGHRS and YFSETQ.

V and J are TRBV28 and TRBJ2-3, with 7 bases that match TRBD1. The CDR3 extends over 15 amino acids. Trimming took 3 bases from V and 5 from J; bases not matched to a gene: 8. CDR1 is MDHEN and CDR2 is SYDVKM in the germline V gene. CDR3 sequence reads: CASSLGQSLVDTQYF. The CDR3 nucleotides read TGTGCCAGCAGTTTGGGACAGTCCTTAGTAGATACGCAGTATTTT. The full variable domain, with the rest looked up from reference TRBV28 and TRBJ2-3, is DVKVTQSSRYLVKRTGEKVFLECVQDMDHENMFWYRQDPGLGLRLIYFSYDVKMKEKGDIPEGYSVSREKKERFSLILESASTNQTSMYLCASSLGQSLVDTQYFGPGTRLTVL.

This clone has only a few counts. The rearrangement links TRBV2 to TRBJ2-5; 8 bases are a match to TRBD2. The CDR3 is made up of 15 amino acids. Germline V lookup: CDR1 SNHLY, CDR2 FYNNEI. Trimming at V came to 3 bases and at J to 4 bases, leaving 7 bases not matched to a gene. The CDR3 here is CASSDGGGGGETQYF. The CDR3 DNA follows: TGTGCCAGCAGTGACGGGGGGGGTGGAGGAGAGACCCAGTACTTC. Together with reference TRBV2 and TRBJ2-5, the CDR3 gives the full variable domain: EPEVTQTPSHQVTQMGQEVILRCVPISNHLYFYWYRQILGQKVEFLVSFYNNEISEKSEIFDDQFSVERPDGSNFTLKIRSTKLEDSAMYFCASSDGGGGGETQYFGPGTRLLVL.

The V call is TRBV28, the J call TRBJ2-1; D perhaps matches TRBD1 (6 bases). Germline-derived CDR1 and CDR2 are MDHEN and SYDVKM. The CDR3 totals 15 residues. V lost 7 bases and J lost 3, with 16 bases in between. The DNA for the CDR3 is TGTGCCAGCATTCAACAGGGTGGAAACTACAATGAGCAGTTCTTC. The encoded protein is CASIQQGGNYNEQFF.

The rearrangement uses TRBV5-5 and TRBJ2-7; TRBD1 agrees at 10 bases. Germline values: CDR1 SGHKS, CDR2 YYEKEE (reference sequence). The CDR3 is made up of 16 amino acids. Trimming cost V 4 bases and J 5 bases; bases outside gene matches: 12. CDR3 region: CASSQMTGGERDEQYF. CDR3 in DNA: TGTGCCAGCAGCCAGATGACAGGGGGCGAAAGGGACGAGCAGTACTTC. The variable domain in full, with the rest retrieved from reference TRBV5-5 and TRBJ2-7, is DAGVTQSPTHLIKTRGQQVTLRCSPISGHKSVSWYQQVLGQGPQFIFQYYEKEERGRGNFPDRFSARQFPNYSSELNVNALLLGDSALYLCASSQMTGGERDEQYFGPGTRLTVT.

V gene TRBV2 combines with J gene TRBJ2-7; perhaps TRBD2 as D (6 bases). This CDR3 region has 15 residues. Germline-derived CDR1 and CDR2 are SNHLY and FYNNEI. Trimming took off 9 bases at V and 4 bases at J, with 22 bases between the two ends. The CDR3 DNA sequence: TGTGCCAGTCTGCCCGCCGAGGACTACGTTTACGAGCAGTACTTC. Protein: CASLPAEDYVYEQYF.

V and J are TRBV9 and TRBJ1-3; perhaps TRBD1 as D (6 bases). The CDR3 has 14 amino acids. In germline, CDR1 is SGDLS, CDR2 YYNGEE. V was pared by 4 bases and J by 7 bases, with 15 bases between. The CDR3 region has the DNA TGTGCCAGCAGCTCAGTAGGGGGGGTGAACACCATATATTTT. It encodes CASSSVGGVNTIYF.